Sequencing of this T cell receptor (beta chain) was carried out in a study of blood T cell repertoires in COVID-19. In the authors' workflow: Reference gene primers were amplified, and this amplification served to estimate nucleated cell counts. Clones were sequenced by immunoSEQ multiplex PCR, and TCRdb holds only the in-frame ones, with some missing. The DNA was the basis for D and trimming; V, J and clone size are from that table. The sample shows 290,000 or so clones, 75% to 95% of them seen only once. The CDR3 runs to 15 residues. Trimming left V 1 base short and J 7 bases short, with 16 bases between. The germline V gene has CDR1 LGHDT and CDR2 YNNKEL (reference sequence). Everyone who took part was about 18 to 90 years old, and they came from 20 to 25 US areas.

The sequenced sample was PBMCs or T cells enriched from blood (not recorded which). This TCR was sampled from a woman aged 25-40 years who had recovered from COVID-19. The rearrangement links TRBV3-1 (or the pseudogene TRBV3-2) to TRBJ1-1; D is unresolved. In nucleotides, the CDR3 is TGTGCCAGCAGCCAAGGGCAGGATTATTTTGTTGAAGCTTTCTTT. Amino acids: CASSQGQDYFVEAFF.